The following is a TCR beta chain sequence with its context. This clonotype was seen only a few times. Its antigen target is currently unknown. No much larger clonotype is one base removed from it; base qualities were not supplied. These data belong to a study of human T cells and chemical hapten exposure (dated by TCRdb to about 2021). Some background on the complete study: For sensitization, 2% DPC in acetone was applied to an approximately 2 cm by approximately 2 cm area of upper inner arm skin. Throughout the study period of 20 to 25 weeks, patients also received therapeutic DPC doses to the scalp every week. Patch testing on the upper back used Finn chambers containing 0.01% DPC, with scoring done after 6 days according to International Contact Dermatitis Research Group standards. The mostly female patient cohort included alopecia areata with under or over 50% scalp involvement, alopecia totalis and alopecia universalis. Libraries were pooled for sequencing, and per-sample TCR yields varied mainly because of small differences in library volumes within the pool. Peripheral blood TCR repertoire changes were tracked in vivo in alopecia patients during primary and secondary sensitization to the hapten diphenylcyclopropenone (DPC). Patient blood was sampled pre-sensitization (week 0) and at 2, 6 and about 24 weeks after DPC sensitization. About 29 alopecia patients gave blood for TCR sequencing at one to four time points (pre-sensitization, 2, 6 and 24 weeks). Overall study results and their limits: Because every patient had alopecia, a presumed autoimmune disease, the patients' immune response might differ from that of healthy individuals. Compared with pre-sensitization or healthy control sets, expanded TCRs formed significantly more large CDR3 similarity clusters, which is consistent with antigen-driven responses. Repeated subsampling changed both the strength of the expansion versus patch-test correlation and the threshold at which that correlation became significant. A positive correlation was found between the number of PT1 expanded TCRs and patch test score, with significance reached at thresholds 8, 16 and 32 but not 4. DPC sensitization did not change the number of TCRs with a frequency above 1 in 1000, and there was no evidence of changes in global repertoire structure.

What this sample's time point label stands for: pre-sensitization, week 0. The treatment or condition tag for this specimen amounts to: therapeutic diphenylcyclopropenone sensitization with weekly scalp DPC. Blood at each patch-test visit was drawn before the patch test was applied. Patients were considered eligible if aged 18 to 70, diagnosed with alopecia and deemed suitable for DPC therapy, and patients were excluded if pregnant. Total RNA was extracted from unfractionated whole blood collected in Tempus Blood RNA tubes. The CDR3 measures 12 amino acids from cysteine to phenylalanine. The CDR3 DNA has 36 bases and is translated from base 1. The germline V gene supplies CDR1 SGHAT and CDR2 FQNNGV. V and J lose 5 bases and 3 bases, and a span of 8 bases separates them. The library was built by means of RACE. Sequenced on a NextSeq 500. During library preparation, unique molecular identifiers were attached to individual cDNA molecules so that TCRs could be counted quantitatively and reproducibly. From each blood RNA sample, both TCR alpha and TCR beta chains were sequenced. Regarding the original processing steps: A median of around 100,000 TCRs per sample was observed, with a range of roughly 23,224 to 700,000. The Decombinator software suite was used to annotate V, J and CDR3 in the TCR reads. For PS versus PT1 abundance plots, all samples were subsampled to the same number of TCRs (28,000). TCRs were defined as expanded if absent before sensitization and observed at least eight times at the 2-week time point. The public reads were reprocessed in TCRdb via fastp at Q25 and MiXCR, keeping in-frame beta chains. Every CDR3 protein is listed once, alongside the most common genes and DNA of its rows. The V and J calls here are based on TCRdb, not the publication. Present in this sample are 250,000 or so distinct CDR3 sequences, roughly 8.9% of which were seen just once. Around 2.5% of the sample belongs to the ten largest clones.

This receptor was obtained from a woman aged 35 to 49 with alopecia areata. Some clones in this sample may be carry-over from other donors' samples. The sequencing used whole blood, collected in connection with sensitization to the hapten diphenylcyclopropenone (DPC). Recombination linked TRBV11-2 to TRBJ2-7; confidence is insufficient to name the D gene. DNA sequence: TGTGCCAGCAGCCAATCTTACTACGAGCAGTACTTC. Translated, this is CASSQSYYEQYF.